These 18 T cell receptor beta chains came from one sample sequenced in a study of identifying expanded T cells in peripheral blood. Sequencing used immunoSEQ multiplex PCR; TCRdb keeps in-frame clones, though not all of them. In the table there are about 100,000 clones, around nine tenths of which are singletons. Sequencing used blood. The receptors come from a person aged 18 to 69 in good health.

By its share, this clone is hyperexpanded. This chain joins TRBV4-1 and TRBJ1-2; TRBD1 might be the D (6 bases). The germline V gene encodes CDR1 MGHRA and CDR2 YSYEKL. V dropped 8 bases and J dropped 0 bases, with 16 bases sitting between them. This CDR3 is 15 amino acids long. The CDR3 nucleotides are TGCGCCAGCGCCGATCGGGCAGGGGCTAACTATGGCTACACCTTC. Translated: CASADRAGANYGYTF.

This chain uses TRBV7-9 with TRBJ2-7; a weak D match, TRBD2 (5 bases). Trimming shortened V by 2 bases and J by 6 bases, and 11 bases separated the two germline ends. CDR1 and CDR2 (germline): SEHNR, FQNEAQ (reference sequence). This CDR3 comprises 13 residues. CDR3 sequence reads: CASSLSGFGEQYF. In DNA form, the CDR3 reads TGTGCCAGCAGCTTATCGGGGTTTGGCGAGCAGTACTTC.

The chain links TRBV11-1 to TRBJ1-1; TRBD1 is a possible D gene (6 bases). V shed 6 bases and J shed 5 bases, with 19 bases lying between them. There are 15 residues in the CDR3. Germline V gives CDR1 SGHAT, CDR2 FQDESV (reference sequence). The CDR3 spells CASSHYRDYPTEAFF. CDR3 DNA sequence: TGTGCCAGCAGTCATTACAGGGATTACCCAACTGAAGCTTTCTTT. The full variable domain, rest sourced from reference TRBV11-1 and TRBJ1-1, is EAEVAQSPRYKITEKSQAVAFWCDPISGHATLYWYRQILGQGPELLVQFQDESVVDDSQLPKDRFSAERLKGVDSTLKIQPAELGDSAMYLCASSHYRDYPTEAFFGQGTRLTVV.

CDR3 loop: CASSVGGYTF. The CDR3 bases are TGTGCCAGCAGTGTAGGAGGCTACACCTTC. This chain uses TRBV6-1 with TRBJ1-2, with D unresolved. The CDR3 runs to 10 residues. The ends were cut back, 4 bases at V and 8 bases at J, with 5 bases in the middle. Germline loops: CDR1 MNHNS, CDR2 SASEGT.

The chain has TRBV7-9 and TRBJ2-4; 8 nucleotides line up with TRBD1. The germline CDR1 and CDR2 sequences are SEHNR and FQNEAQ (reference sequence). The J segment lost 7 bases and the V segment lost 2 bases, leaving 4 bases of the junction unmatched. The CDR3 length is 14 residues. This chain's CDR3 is CASSLMDRENIQYF. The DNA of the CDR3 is TGTGCCAGCAGCTTAATGGACAGGGAGAACATTCAGTACTTC.

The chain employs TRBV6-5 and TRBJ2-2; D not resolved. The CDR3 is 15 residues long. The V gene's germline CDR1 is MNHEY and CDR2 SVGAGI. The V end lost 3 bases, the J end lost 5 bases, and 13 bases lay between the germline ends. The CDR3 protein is CASSYGPARTGELFF. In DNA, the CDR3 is TGTGCCAGCAGTTATGGACCGGCACGAACCGGGGAGCTGTTTTTT.

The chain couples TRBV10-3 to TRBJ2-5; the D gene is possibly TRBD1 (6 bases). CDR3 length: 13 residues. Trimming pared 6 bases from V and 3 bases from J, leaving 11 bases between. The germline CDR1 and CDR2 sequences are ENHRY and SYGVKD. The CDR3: CAIRGNREETQYF. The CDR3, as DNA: TGTGCCATCAGAGGGAACAGGGAAGAGACCCAGTACTTC.

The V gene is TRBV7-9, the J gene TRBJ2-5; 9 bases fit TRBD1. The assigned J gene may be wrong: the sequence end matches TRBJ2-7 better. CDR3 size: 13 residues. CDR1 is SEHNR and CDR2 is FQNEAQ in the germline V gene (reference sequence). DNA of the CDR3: TGTGCCAGTGGACAGGGGTTATTCTACGAGCAGTACTTC. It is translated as CASGQGLFYEQYF.

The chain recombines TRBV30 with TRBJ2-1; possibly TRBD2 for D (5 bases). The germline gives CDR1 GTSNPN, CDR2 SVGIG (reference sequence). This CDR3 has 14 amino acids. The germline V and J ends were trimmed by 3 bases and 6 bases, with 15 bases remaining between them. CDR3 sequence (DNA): TGTGCCTGGAGCGCCGGTAGGGAGATCAATGAGCAGTTCTTC. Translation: CAWSAGREINEQFF.

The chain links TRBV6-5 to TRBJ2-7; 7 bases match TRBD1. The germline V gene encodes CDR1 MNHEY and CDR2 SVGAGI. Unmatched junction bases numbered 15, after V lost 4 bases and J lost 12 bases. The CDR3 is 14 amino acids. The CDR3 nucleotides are TGTGCCAGCAGTTCACCTGGGACAGACCCTACCTGGTACTTC. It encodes CASSSPGTDPTWYF.

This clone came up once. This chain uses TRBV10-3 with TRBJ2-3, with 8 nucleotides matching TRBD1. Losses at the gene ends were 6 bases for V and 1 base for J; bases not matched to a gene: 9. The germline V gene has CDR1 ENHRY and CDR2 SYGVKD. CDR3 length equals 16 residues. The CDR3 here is CAISPGQAGRTDTQYF. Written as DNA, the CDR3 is TGTGCCATCAGCCCGGGACAGGCCGGGCGCACAGATACGCAGTATTTT.

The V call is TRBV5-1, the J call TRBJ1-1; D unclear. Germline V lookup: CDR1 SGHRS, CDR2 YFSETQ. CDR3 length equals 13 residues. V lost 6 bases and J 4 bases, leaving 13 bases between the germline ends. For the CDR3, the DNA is TGCGCCAGCACCACGGCGGGAGGCACTGAAGCTTTCTTT. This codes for CASTTAGGTEAFF.

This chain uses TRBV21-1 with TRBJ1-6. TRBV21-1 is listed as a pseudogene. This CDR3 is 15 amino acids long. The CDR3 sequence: CASSKFYNGLSPLHF. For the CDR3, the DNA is TGTGCCAGCAGCAAATTCTACAATGGTCTTTCACCCCTCCACTTT.

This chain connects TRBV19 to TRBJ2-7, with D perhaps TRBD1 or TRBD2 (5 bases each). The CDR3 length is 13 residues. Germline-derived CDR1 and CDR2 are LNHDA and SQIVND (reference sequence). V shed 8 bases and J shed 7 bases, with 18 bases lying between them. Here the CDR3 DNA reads TGTGCCAGTTCTAAAGGTCGGGGCTGGGAGCAGTACTTC. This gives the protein CASSKGRGWEQYF.

The CDR3 reads CASSIPPWGVNEQFF. CDR3 bases: TGCGCCAGCAGCATCCCACCGTGGGGGGTCAATGAGCAGTTCTTC. The chain recombines TRBV5-1 with TRBJ2-1; tentatively, D is TRBD2 (6 bases). The CDR3 is 15 residues long. The V and J ends lost 4 bases and 6 bases respectively, with 17 bases between them. Germline V CDR1 and CDR2: SGHRS, YFSETQ.

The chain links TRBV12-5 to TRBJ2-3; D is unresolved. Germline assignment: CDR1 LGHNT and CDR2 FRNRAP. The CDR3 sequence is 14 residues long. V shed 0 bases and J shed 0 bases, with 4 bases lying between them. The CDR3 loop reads CASGLVGSTDTQYF. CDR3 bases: TGTGCTAGTGGTTTGGTCGGTAGCACAGATACGCAGTATTTT.

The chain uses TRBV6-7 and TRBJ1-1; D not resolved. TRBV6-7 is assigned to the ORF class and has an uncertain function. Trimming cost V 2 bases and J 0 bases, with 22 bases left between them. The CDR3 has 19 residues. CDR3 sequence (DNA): TGTGCCAGCAGTTACCTAAACGGACGGACTGATAACATGAACACTGAAGCTTTCTTT. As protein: CASSYLNGRTDNMNTEAFF.

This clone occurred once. The CDR3 sequence: CASSRARTEAFF. The CDR3 DNA is TGTGCCAGCAGCCGGGCGCGGACTGAAGCTTTCTTT. The chain carries TRBV11-1 and TRBJ1-1; D unclear. Trimming took off 5 bases at V and 5 bases at J, with 9 bases between the two ends. The germline gives CDR1 SGHAT, CDR2 FQDESV (reference sequence). The CDR3 has 12 residues.